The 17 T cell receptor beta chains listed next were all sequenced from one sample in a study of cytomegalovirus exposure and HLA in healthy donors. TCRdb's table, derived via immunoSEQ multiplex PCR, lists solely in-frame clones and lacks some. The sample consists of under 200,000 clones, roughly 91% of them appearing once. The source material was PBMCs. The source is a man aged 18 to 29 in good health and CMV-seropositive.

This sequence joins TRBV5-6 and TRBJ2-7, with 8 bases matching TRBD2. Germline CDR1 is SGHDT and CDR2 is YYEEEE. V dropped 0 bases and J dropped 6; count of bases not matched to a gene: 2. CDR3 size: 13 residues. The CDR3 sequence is CASSLALAVEQYF. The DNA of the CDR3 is TGTGCCAGCAGCTTGGCACTAGCGGTCGAGCAGTACTTC.

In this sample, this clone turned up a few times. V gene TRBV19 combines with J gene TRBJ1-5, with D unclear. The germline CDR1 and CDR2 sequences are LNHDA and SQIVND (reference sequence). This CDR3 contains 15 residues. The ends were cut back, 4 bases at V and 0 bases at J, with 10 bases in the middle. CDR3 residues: CASSTTAYSNQPQHF. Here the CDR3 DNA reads TGTGCCAGTAGTACCACAGCCTATAGCAATCAGCCCCAGCATTTT.

The CDR3 loop is CASSPRAGGSSGNTIYF. Written as DNA, the CDR3 is TGTGCCAGCTCACCACGAGCGGGGGGAAGTTCTGGAAACACCATATATTTT. The chain carries TRBV18 and TRBJ1-3; D perhaps matches TRBD1 (5 bases). Germline V CDR1 and CDR2: KGHSH, LQKENI. This CDR3 is built from 17 residues. Trimming stripped 1 base from V and 1 base from J, with 14 bases between.

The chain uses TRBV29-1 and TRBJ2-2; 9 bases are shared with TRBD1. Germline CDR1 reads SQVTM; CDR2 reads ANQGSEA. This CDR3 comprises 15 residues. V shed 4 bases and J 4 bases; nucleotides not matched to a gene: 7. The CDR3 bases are TGCAGCGTTGGGGGGACAGGGAGTGTCACCGGGGAGCTGTTTTTT. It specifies CSVGGTGSVTGELFF.

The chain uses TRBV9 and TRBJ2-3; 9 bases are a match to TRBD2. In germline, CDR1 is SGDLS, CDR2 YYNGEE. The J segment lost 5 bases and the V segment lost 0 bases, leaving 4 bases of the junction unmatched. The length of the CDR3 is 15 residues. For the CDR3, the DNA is TGTGCCAGCAGCGTAGGACTAGCGGTCGGAGATACGCAGTATTTT. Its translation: CASSVGLAVGDTQYF.

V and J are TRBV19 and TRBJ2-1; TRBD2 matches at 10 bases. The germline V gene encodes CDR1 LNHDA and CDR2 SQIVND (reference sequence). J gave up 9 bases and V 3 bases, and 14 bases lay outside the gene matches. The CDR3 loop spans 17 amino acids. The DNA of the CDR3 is TGTGCCAGTAGTATTATAGGGAGCGGGAGGGCCCGGGGTGAGCAGTTCTTC. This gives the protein CASSIIGSGRARGEQFF.

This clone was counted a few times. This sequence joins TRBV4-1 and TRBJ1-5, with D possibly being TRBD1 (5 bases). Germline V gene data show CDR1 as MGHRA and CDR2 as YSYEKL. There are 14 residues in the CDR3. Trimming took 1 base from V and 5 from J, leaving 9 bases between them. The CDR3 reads CASSQVGAHQPQHF. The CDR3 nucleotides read TGCGCCAGCAGCCAAGTAGGGGCCCATCAGCCCCAGCATTTT.

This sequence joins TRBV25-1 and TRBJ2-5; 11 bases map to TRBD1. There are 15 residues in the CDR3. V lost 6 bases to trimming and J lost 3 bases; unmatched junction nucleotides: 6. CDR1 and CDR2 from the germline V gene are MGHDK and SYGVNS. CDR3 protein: CASRPGQGEKETQYF. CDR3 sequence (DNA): TGTGCCAGCAGACCGGGACAGGGGGAAAAAGAGACCCAGTACTTC. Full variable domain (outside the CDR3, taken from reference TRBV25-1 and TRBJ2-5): EADIYQTPRYLVIGTGKKITLECSQTMGHDKMYWYQQDPGMELHLIHYSYGVNSTEKGDLSSESTVSRIRTEHFPLTLESARPSHTSQYLCASRPGQGEKETQYFGPGTRLLVL.

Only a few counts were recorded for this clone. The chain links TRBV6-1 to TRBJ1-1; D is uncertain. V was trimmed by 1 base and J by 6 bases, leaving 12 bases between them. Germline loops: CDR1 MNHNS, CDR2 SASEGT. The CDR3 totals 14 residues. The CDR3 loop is CASSEGGKRAEAFF. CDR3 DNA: TGTGCCAGCAGTGAAGGAGGAAAACGGGCTGAAGCTTTCTTT.

The CDR3 region has the DNA TGTGCCAGCAGTTTTCAGGGGGCGAGGGGCTACACCTTC. Protein product: CASSFQGARGYTF. The chain uses TRBV27 and TRBJ1-2; 8 nucleotides agree with TRBD1. The CDR3 loop spans 13 amino acids. Germline V gives CDR1 MNHEY, CDR2 SMNVEV (reference sequence). The junction had 5 bases not matched to a gene; V was cut back by 3 bases and J by 8 bases.

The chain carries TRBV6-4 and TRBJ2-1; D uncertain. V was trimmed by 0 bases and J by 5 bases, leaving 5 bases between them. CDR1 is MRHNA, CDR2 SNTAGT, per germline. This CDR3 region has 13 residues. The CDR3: CASSDSDNNEQFF. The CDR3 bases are TGTGCCAGCAGTGACTCAGACAACAATGAGCAGTTCTTC.

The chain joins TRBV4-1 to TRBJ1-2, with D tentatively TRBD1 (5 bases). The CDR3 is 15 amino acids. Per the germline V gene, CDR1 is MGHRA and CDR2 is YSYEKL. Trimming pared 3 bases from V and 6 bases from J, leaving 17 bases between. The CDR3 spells CASSHLVGGMNGYTF. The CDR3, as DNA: TGCGCCAGCAGCCACCTCGTGGGGGGAATGAATGGCTACACCTTC.

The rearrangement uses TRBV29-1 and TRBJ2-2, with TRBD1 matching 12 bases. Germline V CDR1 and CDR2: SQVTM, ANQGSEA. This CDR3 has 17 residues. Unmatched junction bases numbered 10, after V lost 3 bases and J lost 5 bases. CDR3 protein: CSVEGGDRGPDTGELFF. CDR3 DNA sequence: TGCAGCGTTGAGGGGGGGGACAGGGGGCCTGATACCGGGGAGCTGTTTTTT.

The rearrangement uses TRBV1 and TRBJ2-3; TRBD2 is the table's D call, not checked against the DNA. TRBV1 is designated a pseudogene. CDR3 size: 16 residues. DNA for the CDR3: TGCACCAGCAGCCAAGATTTGGCGGGAGGGCCAGATACGCAGTATTTT. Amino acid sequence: CTSSQDLAGGPDTQYF.

Here the CDR3 DNA reads TGTGCCAGCAGCTTACGGGAGTTGGGATACAATGAGCAGTTCTTC. It yields the protein CASSLRELGYNEQFF. The chain employs TRBV7-2 and TRBJ2-1; a weak D match, TRBD2 (6 bases). This CDR3 is 15 amino acids long. Per the germline V gene, CDR1 is SGHTA and CDR2 is FQGNSA. Deletions cut 2 bases from V and 4 bases from J, with 12 bases between.

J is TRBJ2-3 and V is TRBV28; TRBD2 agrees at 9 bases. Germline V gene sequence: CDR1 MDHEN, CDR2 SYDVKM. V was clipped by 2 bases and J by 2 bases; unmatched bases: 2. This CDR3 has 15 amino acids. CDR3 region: CASSLAGGHTDTQYF. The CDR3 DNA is TGTGCCAGCAGTTTAGCGGGAGGGCACACAGATACGCAGTATTTT.

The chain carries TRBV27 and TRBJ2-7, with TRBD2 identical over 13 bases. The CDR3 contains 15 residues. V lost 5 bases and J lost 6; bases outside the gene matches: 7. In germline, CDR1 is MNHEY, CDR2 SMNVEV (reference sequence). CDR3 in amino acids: CASSPGLAGAGEQYF. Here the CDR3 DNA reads TGTGCCAGCAGTCCCGGACTAGCGGGAGCTGGCGAGCAGTACTTC.